One sample yielded the 29 T cell receptor beta chains listed below, sequenced in a study of T cell responses to AZD1222 COVID-19 vaccine. Sequenced by immunoSEQ multiplex PCR; TCRdb stores in-frame clones only, minus some. The table has over 110,000 clones, around 91% seen once. Material: peripheral blood, obtained 28 days after the second AZD1222 dose. These receptors came from an adult who received the AZD1222 COVID-19 vaccine.

The chain recombines TRBV5-5 with TRBJ1-5; unclear D gene. The CDR3 runs 13 residues. CDR1 and CDR2 from the germline V gene are SGHKS and YYEKEE (reference sequence). Trimming removed 4 bases at V and 5 bases at J, with 10 bases between. CDR3 coding DNA: TGTGCCAGCAGCCGAGGACCTTATCAGCCCCAGCATTTT. It encodes CASSRGPYQPQHF.

The chain recombines TRBV6-5 with TRBJ1-2; D is undetermined. V lost 4 bases, J lost 4 bases, and 7 bases lay in between. Per the germline V gene, CDR1 is MNHEY and CDR2 is SVGAGI. The CDR3 totals 12 residues. The DNA for the CDR3 is TGTGCCAGCAGTTTGGGCGGCTATGGCTACACCTTC. Translating it yields CASSLGGYGYTF.

The chain links TRBV7-2 to TRBJ1-6, with TRBD1 as a possible D gene (5 bases). The V end lost 3 bases, the J end lost 5 bases, and 8 bases lay between the germline ends. Per the germline V gene, CDR1 is SGHTA and CDR2 is FQGNSA. This CDR3 is built from 14 residues. The CDR3 sequence is CASSLARDNSPLHF. The CDR3 bases are TGTGCCAGCAGCTTGGCCAGGGATAATTCACCCCTCCACTTT.

V gene TRBV7-8 combines with J gene TRBJ1-1; possible D gene TRBD1, 5 bases. Germline CDR1 reads SGHVS; CDR2 reads FQNEAQ. V gave up 5 bases and J gave up 1 base, with 17 bases separating them. This CDR3 region has 16 residues. The CDR3 region is CASSTEGWRANTEAFF. The CDR3 nucleotides read TGTGCCAGCAGCACCGAGGGGTGGAGGGCGAACACTGAAGCTTTCTTT.

The chain combines TRBV4-1 with TRBJ2-3; D is ambiguous. Germline V gene lookup returns CDR1 MGHRA and CDR2 YSYEKL. The length of the CDR3 is 16 residues. The ends were cut back, 1 base at V and 1 base at J, with 12 bases in the middle. CDR3 amino acids: CASSQVGYTRTDTQYF. CDR3 sequence (DNA): TGCGCCAGCAGCCAAGTCGGCTATACTCGCACAGATACGCAGTATTTT.

This clone was seen more than once but under ten times. This chain connects TRBV9 to TRBJ2-1, with 12 bases aligning to TRBD2. V was clipped by 3 bases and J by 2 bases; unmatched bases: 3. The V gene's germline CDR1 is SGDLS and CDR2 YYNGEE. The CDR3 length is 16 residues. The CDR3 sequence is CASSGRLAGAYNEQFF. In nucleotides, the CDR3 is TGTGCCAGCAGCGGAAGACTAGCGGGGGCCTACAATGAGCAGTTCTTC.

The chain joins TRBV9 to TRBJ1-2, with no clear D. There are 13 residues in the CDR3. V dropped 3 bases and J dropped 5 bases, with 11 bases sitting between them. Germline V gene sequence: CDR1 SGDLS, CDR2 YYNGEE. The CDR3 region is CASSAERAYGYTF. The CDR3 coding sequence is TGTGCCAGCAGCGCGGAGAGGGCGTATGGCTACACCTTC. Combining the CDR3 with reference TRBV9 and TRBJ1-2 gives the whole variable domain DSGVTQTPKHLITATGQRVTLRCSPRSGDLSVYWYQQSLDQGLQFLIQYYNGEERAKGNILERFSAQQFPDLHSELNLSSLELGDSALYFCASSAERAYGYTFGSGTRLTVV.

The CDR3 is CASSIGGTGWKEPQHF. As DNA, the CDR3 is TGTGCCAGTAGTATAGGTGGGACAGGGTGGAAGGAGCCCCAGCATTTT. The rearrangement uses TRBV19 and TRBJ1-5; 9 bases align to TRBD1. Germline-derived CDR1 and CDR2 are LNHDA and SQIVND (reference sequence). With V trimmed by 1 base and J by 8 bases, 9 bases remained unmatched. CDR3 length: 16 amino acids.

The chain combines TRBV11-2 with TRBJ2-1, with 10 bases fitting TRBD1. CDR3 length equals 15 residues. J lost 3 bases, V lost 5 bases, and 4 bases had no gene match. Germline CDR1 and CDR2: SGHAT and FQNNGV. The CDR3: CASSRRTGGYNEQFF. The CDR3 nucleotides are TGTGCCAGCAGCCGTCGGACAGGGGGCTACAATGAGCAGTTCTTC.

At least ten counts were recorded for this clone. The CDR3, as DNA: TGCGCCAGCAGCCAAACGGGACAGGCCTACGAGCAGTACTTC. Residues: CASSQTGQAYEQYF. V gene TRBV5-1 combines with J gene TRBJ2-7, with 8 bases fitting TRBD1. The ends lost 4 bases at V and 2 bases at J; junction bases unmatched: 5. This CDR3 comprises 14 residues. Germline V CDR1 and CDR2: SGHRS, YFSETQ. The whole variable domain, remainder taken from reference TRBV5-1 and TRBJ2-7, is KAGVTQTPRYLIKTRGQQVTLSCSPISGHRSVSWYQQTPGQGLQFLFEYFSETQRNKGNFPGRFSGRQFSNSRSEMNVSTLELGDSALYLCASSQTGQAYEQYFGPGTRLTVT.

The chain links TRBV19 to TRBJ2-3; 7 positions match TRBD2. The CDR3 consists of 14 residues. J was trimmed by 5 bases and V by 3 bases; bases with no gene match: 5. Germline CDR1 reads LNHDA; CDR2 reads SQIVND (reference sequence). The CDR3 DNA follows: TGTGCCAGTAGTATGGGAGGGTTTCAAGATACGCAGTATTTT. Protein: CASSMGGFQDTQYF. Looking up the rest from reference TRBV19 and TRBJ2-3 gives the full variable domain: DGGITQSPKYLFRKEGQNVTLSCEQNLNHDAMYWYRQDPGQGLRLIYYSQIVNDFQKGDIAEGYSVSREKKESFPLTVTSAQKNPTAFYLCASSMGGFQDTQYFGPGTRLTVL.

The rearrangement joins TRBV19 to TRBJ1-1; TRBD1 matches at 7 bases. Trimming at V came to 3 bases and at J to 5 bases, leaving 6 bases not matched to a gene. The CDR3 extends over 14 amino acids. CDR1 LNHDA and CDR2 SQIVND come from the germline V gene (reference sequence). The CDR3 reads CASSMVQGLTEAFF. For the CDR3, the DNA is TGTGCCAGTAGTATGGTACAGGGGCTTACTGAAGCTTTCTTT.

The CDR3 loop reads CASSPRDRSYNEQFF. In DNA form, the CDR3 reads TGTGCCAGCAGCCCCCGGGACAGGAGCTACAATGAGCAGTTCTTC. V gene TRBV7-9 combines with J gene TRBJ2-1; TRBD1 aligns across 8 bases. Germline V gene lookup returns CDR1 SEHNR and CDR2 FQNEAQ (reference sequence). The CDR3 consists of 15 residues. V shed 5 bases and J 3 bases; nucleotides not matched to a gene: 6.

The chain uses TRBV9 and TRBJ2-3; D might be TRBD1 (5 bases). V was clipped by 6 bases and J by 5 bases, with 19 bases between them. This CDR3 contains 15 residues. The germline V gene has CDR1 SGDLS and CDR2 YYNGEE. The CDR3 DNA follows: TGTGCCAGCACCGACAGTCCGAAGGTGGGAGATACGCAGTATTTT. This encodes CASTDSPKVGDTQYF.

This clone was detected once. The V and J genes are TRBV18 and TRBJ1-3; 7 bases are a match to TRBD1. The junction had 1 base not matched to a gene; V was cut back by 8 bases and J by 3 bases. The CDR3 sequence is 12 residues long. The V gene's germline CDR1 is KGHSH and CDR2 LQKENI. CDR3 residues: CASRDSGNTIYF. The CDR3 DNA follows: TGTGCCAGCCGGGACAGTGGAAACACCATATATTTT.

This chain links TRBV4-2 with TRBJ1-1, with a tentative D call TRBD1 (6 bases). The CDR3 totals 13 residues. CDR1 and CDR2 (germline): LGHNA, YNFKEQ. Trimming removed 4 bases at V and 6 bases at J, with 12 bases between. The CDR3 is CASSLQGFPEAFF. As DNA, the CDR3 is TGTGCCAGCAGCCTACAGGGATTCCCTGAAGCTTTCTTT.

The V call is TRBV19, the J call TRBJ1-1; D is perhaps TRBD1 (5 bases). Trimming removed 6 bases at V and 0 bases at J, with 20 bases between. Germline lookup yields CDR1 LNHDA and CDR2 SQIVND (reference sequence). The CDR3 totals 17 residues. CDR3 DNA: TGTGCCAGTAGAAATGGAGGGGACGCCCCATTGAACACTGAAGCTTTCTTT. This codes for CASRNGGDAPLNTEAFF.

The gene calls are TRBV5-6 and TRBJ1-1; D gene uncertain. The germline CDR1 and CDR2 sequences are SGHDT and YYEEEE. CDR3 length: 14 residues. V was clipped by 3 bases and J by 1 base, with 10 bases between them. This CDR3 is CASSWTDTNTEAFF. CDR3 in DNA: TGTGCCAGCAGCTGGACTGACACGAACACTGAAGCTTTCTTT.

The genes are TRBV28 and TRBJ2-2, with no clear D. V lost 6 bases, J lost 6 bases, and 8 bases lay in between. The CDR3 is made up of 12 amino acids. CDR1 is MDHEN, CDR2 SYDVKM, per germline. CDR3 sequence: CASSDPSGELFF. For the CDR3, the DNA is TGTGCCAGCAGCGACCCGTCCGGGGAGCTGTTTTTT. Together with reference TRBV28 and TRBJ2-2, the CDR3 gives the full variable domain: DVKVTQSSRYLVKRTGEKVFLECVQDMDHENMFWYRQDPGLGLRLIYFSYDVKMKEKGDIPEGYSVSREKKERFSLILESASTNQTSMYLCASSDPSGELFFGEGSRLTVL.

The V and J genes are TRBV7-2 and TRBJ1-6; D might be TRBD1 (6 bases). Trimming pared 5 bases from V and 7 bases from J, leaving 18 bases between. This CDR3 has 16 amino acids. Germline lookup yields CDR1 SGHTA and CDR2 FQGNSA. CDR3 sequence reads: CASSLGRGAGNSPLHF. CDR3 DNA sequence: TGTGCCAGCAGCCTGGGGAGGGGGGCAGGCAATTCACCCCTCCACTTT.

The genes are TRBV30 and TRBJ1-1; 7 nucleotides line up with TRBD1. V shed 3 bases, J shed 4 bases, and the junction held 5 bases outside the gene matches. Germline assignment: CDR1 GTSNPN and CDR2 SVGIG (reference sequence). The CDR3 consists of 13 residues. The CDR3 protein is CAWRKGAGTEAFF. The CDR3 DNA is TGTGCCTGGAGGAAGGGGGCCGGCACTGAAGCTTTCTTT.

The chain recombines TRBV2 with TRBJ1-1; D might be TRBD1 (6 bases). Trimming left V 6 bases short and J 1 base short, with 15 bases between. Germline V gives CDR1 SNHLY, CDR2 FYNNEI. This CDR3 contains 15 residues. The CDR3 DNA follows: TGTGCCAGCAGCGGGGGGGCTGGACCGAACACTGAAGCTTTCTTT. Translation: CASSGGAGPNTEAFF.

This sequence joins TRBV6-2 or TRBV6-3 and TRBJ2-7, with D possibly matching TRBD2 (5 bases). The V and J ends lost 5 bases and 0 bases respectively, with 20 bases between them. Germline assignment: CDR1 MNHEY and CDR2 SVGEGT. The CDR3 consists of 17 residues. CDR3 coding DNA: TGTGCCAGCAGTGGCTCCCCCCTCGGGGTGAGCTCCTACGAGCAGTACGTC. Translating it yields CASSGSPLGVSSYEQYV.

A single count supports this clone. This chain's CDR3 is CASSQTRPDTDTQYF. CDR3 nucleotide sequence: TGTGCCAGCAGCCAGACACGGCCGGACACAGATACGCAGTATTTT. The chain has TRBV7-9 and TRBJ2-3; the D is unclear. Germline V gene sequence: CDR1 SEHNR, CDR2 FQNEAQ (reference sequence). The CDR3 runs 15 residues. Trimming cost V 5 bases and J 2 bases, with 14 bases left between them. The whole variable domain, filled in from reference TRBV7-9 and TRBJ2-3, reads DTGVSQNPRHKITKRGQNVTFRCDPISEHNRLYWYRQTLGQGPEFLTYFQNEAQLEKSRLLSDRFSAERPKGSFSTLEIQRTEQGDSAMYLCASSQTRPDTDTQYFGPGTRLTVL.

The V gene is TRBV27, the J gene TRBJ1-6; D is unclear. Germline CDR1 MNHEY, CDR2 SMNVEV (reference sequence). This CDR3 is 14 amino acids long. V lost 3 bases and J lost 10, with 13 bases in between. The CDR3 region has the DNA TGTGCCAGCAGTTTTGGCGGGCAAGGGTCACCCCTCCACTTT. This codes for CASSFGGQGSPLHF.

The chain couples TRBV15 to TRBJ2-7, with 7 nucleotides matching TRBD1. CDR1 and CDR2 from the germline V gene are LNHNV and YYDKDF (reference sequence). The CDR3 is 17 amino acids. Germline trimming cut 3 bases from V and 4 bases from J; bases unmatched to any gene: 15. CDR3 loop: CATSSRDSLFSYYEQYF. In DNA form, the CDR3 reads TGTGCCACCAGCAGTAGGGACAGCCTATTCTCCTATTACGAGCAGTACTTC.

This clone came up once. J is TRBJ1-2 and V is TRBV2, with TRBD1 as a possible D gene (6 bases). The V and J ends lost 0 bases and 8 bases respectively, with 16 bases between them. CDR1 is SNHLY and CDR2 is FYNNEI in the germline V gene. CDR3 size: 15 residues. The CDR3 spells CASSEATGALRGYTF. The CDR3 DNA reads as TGTGCCAGCAGTGAAGCTACGGGGGCGCTAAGGGGCTACACCTTC. Variable domain in full (rest from reference TRBV2 and TRBJ1-2): EPEVTQTPSHQVTQMGQEVILRCVPISNHLYFYWYRQILGQKVEFLVSFYNNEISEKSEIFDDQFSVERPDGSNFTLKIRSTKLEDSAMYFCASSEATGALRGYTFGSGTRLTVV.

This chain joins TRBV28 and TRBJ1-2; TRBD1 is a possible D gene (5 bases). Looked up from germline, CDR1 is MDHEN and CDR2 is SYDVKM. Trimming took 7 bases from V and 5 from J, leaving 14 bases between them. The CDR3 has 13 amino acids. The CDR3 spells CASTTRGGYGYTF. Here the CDR3 DNA reads TGTGCCAGCACGACGAGGGGCGGATATGGCTACACCTTC.

Here the CDR3 DNA reads TGTGCCAGCACCCCTATAACAGGGAGCTCCTATAATTCACCCCTCCACTTT. Translating it yields CASTPITGSSYNSPLHF. The rearrangement joins TRBV28 to TRBJ1-6, with D possibly being TRBD1 (6 bases). The V and J ends lost 7 bases and 0 bases respectively, with 16 bases between them. This CDR3 has 17 amino acids. Germline V lookup: CDR1 MDHEN, CDR2 SYDVKM.